The clone carrying this T cell receptor beta chain was seen only a few times. The record originates from a study of CD8+ T cells in alopecia areata. Sequencing relied on a cDNA template that was reverse transcribed from extracted RNA. Profiled with immunoSEQ multiplex PCR; TCRdb holds only in-frame clones, not every one. This sample has over 200,000 clones, with 50% to 70% found just once. This CDR3 is built from 14 residues. The germline V gene has CDR1 MNHEY and CDR2 SVGAGI. The V end was cut by 6 bases, the J end by 7 bases, with 13 bases between. This receptor was identified in a human donor with alopecia areata. The sequenced sample was CD4+ T cells sorted from blood, obtained at week 0. The V and J genes are TRBV6-5 and TRBJ1-6, with TRBD1 as a possible D gene (6 bases). CDR3 amino acids: CASRPSGGNSPLHF. The CDR3 DNA sequence: TGTGCCAGCAGGCCCTCCGGGGGCAATTCACCCCTCCACTTT.